This T cell receptor beta chain derives from a study of monozygotic twins with inflammatory bowel disease. CDR1 and CDR2 from the germline V gene are SGHAT and FQNNGV. The CDR3 sequence is 16 residues long. The study's findings and limits: With inverse Simpson as the measure, TCRbeta diversity was lower in IBD patients than in healthy co-twins.

Total RNA, at roughly 3.5 ug, went into every TCR library. UMIs that included a 6-nucleotide sample barcode were added by template switching, which took place during cDNA synthesis. Using the 5' RACE reads, TCRdb records one entry per CDR3 protein without DNA. In total, the table holds 400,000 to 500,000 distinct CDR3 sequences. For this clonotype: What it binds is unknown.

The sequencing sample was made of blood. The receptor was derived from a human donor with ulcerative colitis or Crohn's disease, or a healthy co-twin of an affected twin (not recorded which). The chain joins TRBV11-2 to TRBJ2-2. This CDR3 is CASSSLVTTGTGELFF.